The source of this T cell receptor beta chain is a study of identical twins. TCRdb analysed the 5' RACE reads with MiXCR anew, one entry per CDR3 protein. The sample yields under 800,000 distinct CDR3 sequences, about 20% seen once. In its sample, this clonotype was seen many times. These same records also appear under a second study, on T cells expressing NK-cell markers.

The clonotype comes from a young woman in good health. Sequencing input: PBMCs.

The CDR3 region has the DNA TGTGCCAGCAGCCAAGATAGTGGAAGAATGAACACTGAAGCTTTCTTT. Protein: CASSQDSGRMNTEAFF. The gene calls are TRBV4-2 and TRBJ1-1; D remains unclear. V was pared by 0 bases and J by 0 bases, with 11 bases between. The length of the CDR3 is 16 residues. CDR1 is LGHNA, CDR2 YNFKEQ, per germline.